Below, one T cell receptor beta chain is given with its context. Its specificity is not known. The data belong to a study of identical twins. Study observations and caveats: Invariant MAIT and iNKT cells may have partly biased zero-insertion analyses. Models, which agreed with sharing between unrelated individuals, nonetheless underestimated the out-of-frame TCR alpha sharing seen in monozygotic twins.

V shed 4 bases and J 9 bases; nucleotides not matched to a gene: 8. Germline V gives CDR1 LNHDA, CDR2 SQIVND (reference sequence). This CDR3 region has 14 residues. A universal primer site was incorporated via template switching, and the cDNA contained unique molecular identifiers. MiXCR, run by TCRdb on the 5' RACE reads, gives a single entry per CDR3 protein. The data show 200,000 to 250,000 distinct CDR3 sequences, around 7% seen once. The same sample was also used in a study of yellow fever vaccine responses in identical twins.

The TCR sequence derives from a woman aged 18-29 years in good health. The sample was memory (CD45RO+) T cells sorted from blood. The V gene is TRBV19, the J gene TRBJ1-5, with TRBD1 identical over 8 bases. CDR3 region: CASSTWTGLTPQHF. CDR3 coding DNA: TGTGCCAGTAGTACTTGGACAGGGTTAACGCCCCAGCATTTT.